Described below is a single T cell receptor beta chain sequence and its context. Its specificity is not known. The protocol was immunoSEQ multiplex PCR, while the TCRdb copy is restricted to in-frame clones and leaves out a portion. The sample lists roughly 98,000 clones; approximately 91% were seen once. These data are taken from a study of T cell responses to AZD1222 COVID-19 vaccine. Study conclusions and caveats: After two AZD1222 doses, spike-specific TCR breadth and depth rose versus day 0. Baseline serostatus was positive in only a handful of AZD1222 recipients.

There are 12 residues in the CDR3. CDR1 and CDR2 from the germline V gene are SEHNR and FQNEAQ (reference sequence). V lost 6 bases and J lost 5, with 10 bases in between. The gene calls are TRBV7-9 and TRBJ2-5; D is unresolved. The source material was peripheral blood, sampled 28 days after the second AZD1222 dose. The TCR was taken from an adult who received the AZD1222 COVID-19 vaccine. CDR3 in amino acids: CASSRYGETQYF. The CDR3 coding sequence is TGTGCCAGCAGTCGATATGGGGAGACCCAGTACTTC.